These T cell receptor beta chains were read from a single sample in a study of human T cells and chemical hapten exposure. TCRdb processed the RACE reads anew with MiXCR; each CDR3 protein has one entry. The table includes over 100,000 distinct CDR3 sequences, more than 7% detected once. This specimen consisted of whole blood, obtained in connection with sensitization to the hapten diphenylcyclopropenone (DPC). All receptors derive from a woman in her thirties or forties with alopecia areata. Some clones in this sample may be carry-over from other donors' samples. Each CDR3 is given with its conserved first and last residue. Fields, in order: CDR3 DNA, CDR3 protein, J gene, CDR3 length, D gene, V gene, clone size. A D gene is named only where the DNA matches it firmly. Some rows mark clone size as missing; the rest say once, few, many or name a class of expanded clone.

TGTGCCAGCTCGGGACAGGGGTCTTCACCCCTCCACTTT CASSGQGSSPLHF TRBJ1-6 13 TRBD1 TRBV7-8 few
TGTGCCATCAGCCGAGGGGTTCTCGGCACAGATACGCAGTATTTT CAISRGVLGTDTQYF TRBJ2-3 15 . TRBV10-3 .
TGTGCCAGCAGCTTGGAAGGGTTCCATGGCTACACCTTC CASSLEGFHGYTF TRBJ1-2 13 . TRBV5-4 many
TGTGCCAGCAGTCGGGACAGGGGAAGCATTCAGTACTTC CASSRDRGSIQYF TRBJ2-4 13 TRBD1 TRBV12-3/TRBV12-4 many
TGTGCCAGCAGCCCAGTGGACAATGAGCAGTTCTTC CASSPVDNEQFF TRBJ2-1 12 . TRBV7-8 few
TGTGCCAGCAGTGTCGTTGAAGCTTTCTTT CASSVVEAFF TRBJ1-1 10 . TRBV2 few
TGTGCCAGCAACCGACGGGCGCTCCCTGGTTACGAGCAGTACTTC CASNRRALPGYEQYF TRBJ2-7 15 . TRBV6-4 .
TGTGCCAGTAGCCTAGCGGGGGGCTCCAATGAGCAGTTCTTC CASSLAGGSNEQFF TRBJ2-1 14 TRBD2 TRBV19 many
TGCGCCAGCAGCCAAGATTCGGGGACAGCCAACCAAGAGACCCAGTACTTC CASSQDSGTANQETQYF TRBJ2-5 17 TRBD1 TRBV4-1 few
TGTGCCAGCAGCCCAACCTCTGGCAATCAGCCCCAGCATTTT CASSPTSGNQPQHF TRBJ1-5 14 . TRBV9 many
TGCAGTGCTTATAAACCAGGGGGCTTCAACTATGGCTACACCTTC CSAYKPGGFNYGYTF TRBJ1-2 15 TRBD1 TRBV20-1 many
TGTGCCAGCAGCCCTCGCCCGAACACTGAAGCTTTCTTT CASSPRPNTEAFF TRBJ1-1 13 . TRBV5-8 few
TGTGCCAGCAGTTTGTGGGGGGAGCCCATGAACACTGAAGCTTTCTTT CASSLWGEPMNTEAFF TRBJ1-1 16 . TRBV6-5 many
TGTGCCAGCAGTCCCGGGACAGGGGCAACTAATGAAAAACTGTTTTTT CASSPGTGATNEKLFF TRBJ1-4 16 TRBD1 TRBV7-9 .
TGCGCCAGCAGCTACCTAGCCTCCGGGGAGCTGTTTTTT CASSYLASGELFF TRBJ2-2 13 . TRBV5-1 .
TGTGCCAGCAGTTACTCGAGCTCCCTCTATGGCTACACCTTC CASSYSSSLYGYTF TRBJ1-2 14 . TRBV6-5 few
TGTGCCAGCAGCCTTCCAGGGGGCTTGAACACCGGGGAGCTGTTTTTT CASSLPGGLNTGELFF TRBJ2-2 16 TRBD1 TRBV14 few
TGTGCCAGCAGCCCAAACGGCCGCGGCACTGAAGCTTTCTTT CASSPNGRGTEAFF TRBJ1-1 14 . TRBV7-2 .
TGTGCCAGCAGCTTAGAGTATGCAAGCCGGAGAGCTGAAGCTTTCTTT CASSLEYASRRAEAFF TRBJ1-1 16 . TRBV11-2 many
TGTGCCAGCAGCGTAGAGGAGGAGGCCCGGCCCGGGGAGCTGTTTTTT CASSVEEEARPGELFF TRBJ2-2 16 . TRBV9 few
TGTGCCAGCAGTTACTCGTTAGGGTACGAGCAGTACTTC CASSYSLGYEQYF TRBJ2-7 13 . TRBV6-2/TRBV6-3 many
TGTGCCAGCAGGGGGATGGGGTCGGATACGCAGTATTTT CASRGMGSDTQYF TRBJ2-3 13 . TRBV28 many
TGCGCCAGCAGCTTGGAATCCCGACCCAACTATGGCTACACCTTC CASSLESRPNYGYTF TRBJ1-2 15 . TRBV5-1 many
TGTGCCAGCTCACCCTTGCGGGAAAGAAACACTGAAGCTTTCTTT CASSPLRERNTEAFF TRBJ1-1 15 . TRBV18 .
TGCAGCGTCAGTCGGGACAGAGATTCACCCCTCCACTTT CSVSRDRDSPLHF TRBJ1-6 13 TRBD1 TRBV29-1 few
TGTGCCAGCAGTTACTCGAGATATCAGCCCCAGCATTTT CASSYSRYQPQHF TRBJ1-5 13 . TRBV6-2/TRBV6-3 many
TGTGCCAGCATCCTCTCAACTAATGAAAAACTGTTTTTT CASILSTNEKLFF TRBJ1-4 13 . TRBV6-6 few
TGTGCCAGCAGCCCCAGGGTCAATCAGCCCCAGCATTTT CASSPRVNQPQHF TRBJ1-5 13 . TRBV12-3/TRBV12-4 few
TGTGCCAGCAGCTTAGACCAGGGAACTACAACTGAGCAGTTCTTC CASSLDQGTTTEQFF TRBJ2-1 15 . TRBV7-7 .
TGTGCCAGCAGTTACCCCTCCAGAGCTTTCTTT CASSYPSRAFF TRBJ1-1 11 . TRBV6-2/TRBV6-3 .
TGTGCCAGCAGCGGAGGGGTCCCAGAGACCCAGTACTTC CASSGGVPETQYF TRBJ2-5 13 . TRBV9 few
TGTGCCAGCAGCTGGCGGACAGGGGGCATCGATGAGCAGTTCTTC CASSWRTGGIDEQFF TRBJ2-1 15 TRBD1 TRBV7-2 many
TGTGCCAGCAGCTTAGGGGAGAACACTGAAGCTTTCTTT CASSLGENTEAFF TRBJ1-1 13 . TRBV5-1 many
TGTGCCAGCAGTTACTCGATCCGGGGACTAGCGGGATGGGAGGCCTACGAGCAGTACTTC CASSYSIRGLAGWEAYEQYF TRBJ2-7 20 TRBD2 TRBV6-2/TRBV6-3 few
TGCAGTGCGAGAGGAACAGGGCTACATGAAAAACTGTTTTTT CSARGTGLHEKLFF TRBJ1-4 14 . TRBV20-1 many
TGTGTCAGCAGCCTAACAGGGGGCACTGAAGCTTTCTTT CVSSLTGGTEAFF TRBJ1-1 13 TRBD1 TRBV5-4 .
TGTGCCAGCAGCTCTCACAGGGAGGGTAATGAAAAACTGTTTTTT CASSSHREGNEKLFF TRBJ1-4 15 . TRBV4-2 .
TGTGCCAGCAGTTGGGGGGACAGGTCCAACTATGGCTACACCTTC CASSWGDRSNYGYTF TRBJ1-2 15 TRBD1 TRBV12-3/TRBV12-4 .
TGTGCCAGCAGCCAAGGGAGTTTGTACAATGAGCAGTTCTTC CASSQGSLYNEQFF TRBJ2-1 14 . TRBV3-1 many